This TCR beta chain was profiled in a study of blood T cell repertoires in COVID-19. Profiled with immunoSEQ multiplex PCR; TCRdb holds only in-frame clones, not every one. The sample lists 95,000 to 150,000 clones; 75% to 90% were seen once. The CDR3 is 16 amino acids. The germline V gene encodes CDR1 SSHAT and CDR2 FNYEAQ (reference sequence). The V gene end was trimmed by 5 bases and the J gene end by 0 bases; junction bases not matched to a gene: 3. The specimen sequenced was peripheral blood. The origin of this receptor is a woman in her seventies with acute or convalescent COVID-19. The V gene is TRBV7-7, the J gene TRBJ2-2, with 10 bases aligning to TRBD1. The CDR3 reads CASSIGQGANTGELFF. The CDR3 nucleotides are TGTGCCAGCAGCATAGGACAGGGGGCGAACACCGGGGAGCTGTTTTTT.